One sample yielded the 30 T cell receptor beta chains listed below, sequenced in a study of T cells in Graves' hyperthyroidism and ophthalmopathy. TCR beta CDR3 sequences were amplified from RNA transcripts. First-round RT-PCR targeting the TCR CDR3 was performed with the HTBI primer set. Using its own MiXCR run on the multiplex PCR reads, TCRdb lists one record per CDR3 protein. The sample contains roughly 570,000 distinct CDR3 sequences, 15% to 18% of which appear only once. The sequencing sample was made of blood. The receptors shown here come from a woman aged 25 to 39 with Graves' hyperthyroidism.

This clonotype was seen a handful of times. J is TRBJ2-4 and V is TRBV20-1, with a tentative D call TRBD1 (6 bases). Germline V gene sequence: CDR1 DFQATT, CDR2 SNEGSKA (reference sequence). Between the trimmed V and J ends, which lost 5 bases and 7 bases, there was a span of 18 bases. The CDR3 loop spans 14 amino acids. CDR3 region: CSAAQGIGVNIQYF. For the CDR3, the DNA is TGCAGTGCTGCACAGGGAATTGGAGTGAACATTCAGTACTTC.

This clonotype showed up many times. V is TRBV5-1 and J is TRBJ2-7; 8 bases fit TRBD2. The CDR3 loop spans 15 amino acids. V dropped 0 bases and J dropped 6; count of bases not matched to a gene: 8. Germline V gene sequence: CDR1 SGHRS, CDR2 YFSETQ. DNA for the CDR3: TGCGCCAGCAGCTTGGCGGGGACTAGATCGGCCGAGCAGTACTTC. Translated, it gives CASSLAGTRSAEQYF. The variable domain in full, completed from reference TRBV5-1 and TRBJ2-7, reads KAGVTQTPRYLIKTRGQQVTLSCSPISGHRSVSWYQQTPGQGLQFLFEYFSETQRNKGNFPGRFSGRQFSNSRSEMNVSTLELGDSALYLCASSLAGTRSAEQYFGPGTRLTVT.

The CDR3 region has the DNA TGTGCCAGTAGTATACAGGGAAAGGGCACTGAAGCTTTCTTT. This gives the protein CASSIQGKGTEAFF. The chain recombines TRBV19 with TRBJ1-1, with D tentatively TRBD1 (5 bases). Trimming shortened V by 2 bases and J by 4 bases, and 11 bases separated the two germline ends. This CDR3 is 14 amino acids long. Germline V gene lookup returns CDR1 LNHDA and CDR2 SQIVND (reference sequence).

This clonotype came up a few times. The V call is TRBV9, the J call TRBJ1-3; D gene ambiguous. The CDR3 spans 15 residues. The V and J ends lost 2 bases and 0 bases respectively, with 9 bases between them. Germline lookup yields CDR1 SGDLS and CDR2 YYNGEE. CDR3 coding DNA: TGTGCCAGCAGCGTTGGCCAGGCCTCTGGAAACACCATATATTTT. Residues: CASSVGQASGNTIYF.

This clonotype was seen at least ten times. J is TRBJ2-7 and V is TRBV30, with 9 bases fitting TRBD2. Germline CDR1 and CDR2: GTSNPN and SVGIG (reference sequence). The CDR3 is 16 residues long. After removal of 6 bases from V and 4 bases from J, the junction contained 16 bases not matched to a gene. The CDR3 DNA follows: TGTGCCTGCCAACCCAGCGGGAGGCCCCTCGGGTACGAGCAGTACTTC. Residues: CACQPSGRPLGYEQYF.

This clonotype occurred many times. This chain links TRBV7-2 with TRBJ2-7, with TRBD1 matching 8 bases. The trim removed 5 bases at V and 4 bases at J, leaving 7 bases unmatched. Germline CDR1 SGHTA, CDR2 FQGNSA. The CDR3 loop spans 14 amino acids. The chain's CDR3 is CASSRLDRAYEQYF. DNA of the CDR3: TGTGCCAGCAGCCGACTGGACAGGGCGTACGAGCAGTACTTC.

This clonotype was observed at least ten times. The chain links TRBV5-1 to TRBJ2-7, with D possibly matching TRBD1 (6 bases). The V end lost 0 bases, the J end lost 4 bases, and 11 bases lay between the germline ends. Germline CDR1 and CDR2: SGHRS and YFSETQ. The CDR3 spans 14 residues. CDR3 sequence reads: CASSLGTEIYEQYF. CDR3 bases: TGCGCCAGCAGCTTGGGGACAGAAATTTACGAGCAGTACTTC.

This rearrangement joins TRBV7-6 to TRBJ2-1, with 7 bases matching TRBD1. V lost 5 bases to trimming and J lost 10 bases; unmatched junction nucleotides: 11. CDR3 length equals 14 residues. Germline CDR1 reads SGHVS; CDR2 reads FNYEAQ. CDR3 DNA: TGTGCCAGCAGCCCCCACGAGGGGGCTCGGGAGCAGTTCTTC. Protein product: CASSPHEGAREQFF.

This clonotype has ten or more counts. The V and J genes are TRBV6-6 and TRBJ2-4; 9 bases line up with TRBD1. Losses at the gene ends were 0 bases for V and 7 bases for J; bases not matched to a gene: 4. Germline V CDR1 and CDR2: MNHNY, SVGAGI (reference sequence). CDR3 length equals 15 residues. In DNA, the CDR3 is TGTGCCAGCAGTTACTCCAACAGGGGGCCTAACATTCAGTACTTC. It yields the protein CASSYSNRGPNIQYF.

This clonotype was detected many times. The CDR3 bases are TGTGCCAGCAGTTATTGGAAGGTCGACACTGAAGCTTTCTTT. Translated, it gives CASSYWKVDTEAFF. J is TRBJ1-1 and V is TRBV6-2 or TRBV6-3; no firm D call. V lost 3 bases, J lost 3 bases, and 11 bases lay in between. CDR1 is MNHEY and CDR2 is SVGEGT in the germline V gene. The length of the CDR3 is 14 residues.

This clonotype has a count of ten or more. The rearrangement links TRBV20-1 to TRBJ2-3; 10 nucleotides align to TRBD2. Germline V gives CDR1 DFQATT, CDR2 SNEGSKA (reference sequence). The CDR3 covers 14 residues. V lost 2 bases, J lost 6 bases, and 5 bases stayed unmatched. The CDR3 loop is CSARLAGVTDTQYF. Written as DNA, the CDR3 is TGCAGTGCTAGACTAGCGGGAGTAACGGATACGCAGTATTTT.

The chain combines TRBV5-4 with TRBJ1-1; D not resolved. The CDR3 covers 13 residues. Germline CDR1 and CDR2: SGHNT and YYREEE (reference sequence). Trimming removed 4 bases at V and 3 bases at J, with 10 bases between. The CDR3: CASSGRGDTEAFF. As DNA, the CDR3 is TGTGCCAGCAGCGGTCGTGGCGACACTGAAGCTTTCTTT.

This clonotype has at least ten counts. This sequence joins TRBV7-2 and TRBJ2-3; 8 bases agree with TRBD2. Germline CDR1 and CDR2: SGHTA and FQGNSA. There are 15 residues in the CDR3. V lost 5 bases to trimming and J lost 8 bases; unmatched junction nucleotides: 12. Written as DNA, the CDR3 is TGTGCCAGCAGCCCCGGGACTAGACCCTCTGGTACGCAGTATTTT. It translates to CASSPGTRPSGTQYF.

This clonotype was picked up many times. The chain is built from TRBV5-8 and TRBJ2-7; D gene uncertain. Germline-derived CDR1 and CDR2 are SGHTS and YDEGEE. The V and J ends lost 0 bases and 0 bases respectively, with 10 bases between them. The CDR3 is 15 residues long. CDR3 sequence reads: CASSLDLRSSYEQYF. The CDR3 DNA follows: TGTGCCAGCAGCTTGGATTTGAGGAGCTCCTACGAGCAGTACTTC.

The chain links TRBV2 to TRBJ2-1; 7 positions agree with TRBD2. J lost 1 base, V lost 2 bases, and 8 bases had no gene match. The CDR3 sequence is 17 residues long. In germline, CDR1 is SNHLY, CDR2 FYNNEI. CDR3 DNA sequence: TGTGCCAGCAGTGAATCCCAACTAGCGAGATCCTACAATGAGCAGTTCTTC. Translation gives CASSESQLARSYNEQFF.

This clonotype occurred a few times. The V gene is TRBV28, the J gene TRBJ1-1; D ambiguous. Germline lookup yields CDR1 MDHEN and CDR2 SYDVKM. V was clipped by 8 bases and J by 11 bases, with 18 bases between them. The CDR3 totals 12 residues. CDR3 loop: CASRGRGGSAFF. The DNA for the CDR3 is TGTGCCAGCCGAGGTCGTGGCGGGAGTGCTTTCTTT.

Many counts were recorded for this clonotype. The V gene is TRBV28, the J gene TRBJ2-5; 8 nucleotides agree with TRBD2. The CDR3 runs to 16 residues. Germline CDR1 is MDHEN and CDR2 is SYDVKM. J gave up 1 base and V 5 bases, and 9 bases lay outside the gene matches. The CDR3 DNA is TGTGCCAGCAGTACCACCCCGGGGGGGGGCCAAGAGACCCAGTACTTC. It encodes CASSTTPGGGQETQYF.

This rearrangement joins TRBV9 to TRBJ2-2; the match to TRBD2 covers 12 bases. The CDR3 consists of 18 residues. J lost 2 bases, V lost 2 bases, and 7 bases had no gene match. The V gene's germline CDR1 is SGDLS and CDR2 YYNGEE. CDR3 nucleotide sequence: TGTGCCAGCAGCGTTCACGGACTAGCGGGAACCAACACCGGGGAGCTGTTTTTT. This codes for CASSVHGLAGTNTGELFF.

This clonotype was picked up many times. The chain employs TRBV7-4 and TRBJ2-5; D tentatively reads TRBD1 or TRBD2 (6 bases each). Germline values: CDR1 SGHVT, CDR2 SQSDAQ. The CDR3 spans 14 residues. Trimming cost V 2 bases and J 5 bases, with 12 bases left between them. The CDR3 DNA is TGTGCCAGCAGCTTATCCCGGGGGCTGGAGACCCAGTACTTC. This encodes CASSLSRGLETQYF.

This clonotype was seen ten or more times. This rearrangement joins TRBV3-1 to TRBJ2-1; D is possibly TRBD2 (5 bases). There are 15 residues in the CDR3. CDR1 is LGHDT, CDR2 YNNKEL, per germline (reference sequence). Trimming cost V 0 bases and J 0 bases, with 6 bases left between them. The CDR3 nucleotides read TGTGCCAGCAGCCAAGATAGCGCCTCCTACAATGAGCAGTTCTTC. This translates into CASSQDSASYNEQFF.

In its sample, this clonotype was seen many times. The chain couples TRBV7-9 to TRBJ2-1, with 10 positions matching TRBD2. The V segment lost 2 bases and the J segment 5 bases; nucleotides outside the gene matches: 6. CDR1 and CDR2 (germline): SEHNR, FQNEAQ (reference sequence). CDR3 length equals 16 residues. In nucleotides, the CDR3 is TGTGCCAGCAGCTTACTTCCTAGCGGGAGTAACAATGAGCAGTTCTTC. It encodes CASSLLPSGSNNEQFF.

The V gene is TRBV7-2, the J gene TRBJ1-1; a possible D gene is TRBD1 (6 bases). V lost 7 bases and J lost 4, with 19 bases in between. Looked up from germline, CDR1 is SGHTA and CDR2 is FQGNSA. The length of the CDR3 is 15 residues. CDR3 nucleotides: TGTGCCAGCACCCTGGAGGGGGGATTCGGCACTGAAGCTTTCTTT. Amino acid sequence: CASTLEGGFGTEAFF.

This clonotype showed up many times. The chain has TRBV29-1 and TRBJ2-3, with TRBD1 matching over 7 bases. The germline V gene has CDR1 SQVTM and CDR2 ANQGSEA. The V and J ends lost 3 bases and 2 bases, in that order; junction bases with no gene match: 2. The CDR3 totals 13 residues. CDR3 sequence (DNA): TGCAGCGTTGAGAAGGGGGCCACAGATACGCAGTATTTT. Translated, it gives CSVEKGATDTQYF.

This clonotype was recorded at least ten times. Written as DNA, the CDR3 is TGCGCCAGCAGTGAATTCGGACAGGGGAGGCGCGAGCAGTACTTC. Amino acids: CASSEFGQGRREQYF. The chain uses TRBV10-1 and TRBJ2-7, with 9 bases fitting TRBD1. V was pared by 3 bases and J by 6 bases, with 9 bases of the junction left unmatched. Germline loops: CDR1 WNHNN, CDR2 SYGVQD (reference sequence). The CDR3 length is 15 residues.

This clonotype has ten or more counts. This chain links TRBV30 with TRBJ1-1; D ambiguous. Deletions cut 1 base from V and 0 bases from J, with 3 bases between. This CDR3 spans 12 amino acids. Germline CDR1 GTSNPN, CDR2 SVGIG (reference sequence). CDR3 region: CAWSELNTEAFF. The CDR3 DNA is TGTGCCTGGAGTGAGCTGAACACTGAAGCTTTCTTT.

Only a few counts were recorded for this clonotype. CDR3 nucleotide sequence: TGTGCCAGCAGTGAATCCCCAGCACAAGAGACCCAGTACTTC. Its translation: CASSESPAQETQYF. The genes are TRBV25-1 and TRBJ2-5; D uncertain. The CDR3 contains 14 residues. Germline loops: CDR1 MGHDK, CDR2 SYGVNS. With 1 base removed from V and 2 bases from J, the gap between germline ends came to 8 bases.

Ten or more counts support this clonotype. The rearrangement links TRBV20-1 to TRBJ2-2, with 8 bases identical to TRBD1. Germline V CDR1 and CDR2: DFQATT, SNEGSKA (reference sequence). After removal of 4 bases from V and 1 base from J, the junction contained 5 bases not matched to a gene. The CDR3 extends over 15 amino acids. The CDR3 region has the DNA TGCAGTGCTACTAGACAGGGGAAGAACACCGGGGAGCTGTTTTTT. Translating gives CSATRQGKNTGELFF.

About this clonotype itself: Germline and junction disagree at one end, which may indicate a read error. The chain recombines TRBV5-1 with TRBJ2-7, with 9 positions matching TRBD1. Germline values: CDR1 SGHRS, CDR2 YFSETQ. This CDR3 contains 15 residues. The CDR3 region has the DNA TGCGCCAGCAGCTTGGCCGGGACAGGGAACTACGAGCAGCACTTC. Its protein product is CASSLAGTGNYEQHF.

This clonotype occurred many times. The rearrangement uses TRBV20-1 and TRBJ2-3; D not certain. CDR3 length: 15 amino acids. Trimming removed 3 bases from V and 6 bases from J, with 19 bases in between. Looked up from germline, CDR1 is DFQATT and CDR2 is SNEGSKA (reference sequence). CDR3: CSARIKIRPSDTQYF. In nucleotides, the CDR3 is TGCAGTGCTAGGATTAAAATAAGACCGTCGGATACGCAGTATTTT.

This clonotype was seen more than once but under ten times. The V call is TRBV7-2, the J call TRBJ1-4; D possibly corresponds to TRBD1 (5 bases). The CDR3 is 15 amino acids. With 4 bases removed from V and 7 bases from J, the gap between germline ends came to 16 bases. Per germline, CDR1 SGHTA and CDR2 FQGNSA. The CDR3: CASSSRQHIGEKLFF. DNA of the CDR3: TGTGCCAGCAGCTCCCGACAGCATATAGGTGAAAAACTGTTTTTT.